The TCR beta chain under discussion was sequenced for a study of control samples from healthy donors and cancer patients. The repertoire was sequenced with immunoSEQ multiplex PCR; TCRdb's copy has only in-frame clones and lacks some. This table holds 98,000 or so clones, about 80% found once. V shed 6 bases and J 2 bases; nucleotides not matched to a gene: 6. The CDR3 spans 14 residues. Germline loops: CDR1 MNHEY, CDR2 SVGAGI. This TCR came from a man between 18 and 35 years old in good health. V and J are TRBV6-5 and TRBJ1-2; 7 nucleotides align to TRBD1. Input material: blood. CDR3 in amino acids: CASSPGQTNYGYTF. The CDR3 nucleotides read TGTGCCAGCAGCCCGGGACAGACAAACTATGGCTACACCTTC.